These T cell receptor beta chains were read from a single sample in a study of PD-1 blockade in classical Hodgkin lymphoma. The assay was immunoSEQ multiplex PCR, and TCRdb's table has in-frame clones only and misses some. The table includes about 53,000 clones, over 75% detected once. Specimen: peripheral blood mononuclear cells (PBMCs), collected at baseline. The receptors come from a human donor with classical Hodgkin lymphoma. CDR3s include the opening cysteine and the closing phenylalanine or tryptophan. Each record gives: D gene, V gene, J gene, clone size, CDR3 DNA, CDR3 protein. The D gene is left open where the match is weak. A row's size may be missing; if present it is once, few, many or a size class.

>-|TRBV27|TRBJ1-5|-
TGTGCCAGCAGTACTAACAGGGTTGGCAATCAGCCCCAGCATTTT
CASSTNRVGNQPQHF
>TRBD1|TRBV18|TRBJ2-1|-
TGTGCCAGCTCACCACCGCTGCAGGGGGCGTCCTACAATGAGCAGTTCTTC
CASSPPLQGASYNEQFF
>-|TRBV19|TRBJ1-2|medium-sized
TGTGCCAGTAGTATAGGTCTGGACATGGACTATGGCTACACCTTC
CASSIGLDMDYGYTF
>-|TRBV12-5|TRBJ1-1|-
TGTGCTAGTGGCCCCGAAATGAACACTGAAGCTTTCTTT
CASGPEMNTEAFF
>TRBD2|TRBV5-1|TRBJ2-7|-
TGCGCCAGCAGCCCCCGCGGCGGGGGGAACTACGAGCAGTACTTC
CASSPRGGGNYEQYF
>TRBD1|TRBV15|TRBJ1-1|-
TGTGCCACCAGCCCACGACAGGGGACTGAAGCTTTCTTT
CATSPRQGTEAFF
>TRBD1|TRBV11-3|TRBJ1-2|-
TGTGCCAGCAGCATCCTGGGGACAGCTAACTATGGCTACACCTTC
CASSILGTANYGYTF
>-|TRBV19|TRBJ2-7|once
TGTGCCAGTAGTACCTTACGGACAGTTCCCGTTTACGAGCAGTACTTC
CASSTLRTVPVYEQYF
>-|TRBV27|TRBJ2-6|-
TGTGCCAGCAGTTTCAGGGGTTCTGGGGCCAACGTCCTGACTTTC
CASSFRGSGANVLTF
>-|TRBV5-6|TRBJ2-7|-
TGTGCCAGCAGCTCCGACAGATTCTTTACCTACGAGCAGTACTTC
CASSSDRFFTYEQYF
>-|TRBV7-2|TRBJ2-1|once
TGTGCCAGCAGCACCGTGCGTACTAATGAGCAGTTCTTC
CASSTVRTNEQFF
>TRBD1|TRBV7-8|TRBJ1-1|-
TGTGCCAGCAGCCCCCGGGACAGGGACACTGAAGCTTTCTTT
CASSPRDRDTEAFF
>-|TRBV7-2|TRBJ2-7|-
TGTGCCAGCAGCCCCTCACTAGATGGGGAGCAGTACTTC
CASSPSLDGEQYF
>TRBD1|TRBV15|TRBJ2-1|-
TGTGCCACCAGCCCGACAGGGATTGAGCAGTTCTTC
CATSPTGIEQFF
>-|TRBV5-1|TRBJ1-1|-
TGCGCCAGCAGCTTGGTGGAGGGGTGGAACACTGAAGCTTTCTTT
CASSLVEGWNTEAFF
>TRBD2|TRBV9|TRBJ2-7|-
TGTGCCAGCAGCGTAGGTCTAGCGGGTGTCTACGAGCAGTACTTC
CASSVGLAGVYEQYF
>-|TRBV4-3|TRBJ1-2|-
TGCGCCAGCAGCCAAGACTTCAACGTAAACTATGGCTACACCTTC
CASSQDFNVNYGYTF
>TRBD1|TRBV12-5|TRBJ2-2|few
TGTGCTAGTGGTATAGGGACAGGGGACGGGGAGCTGTTTTTT
CASGIGTGDGELFF
>-|TRBV15|TRBJ2-2|few
TGTGCCACCACACCTGGTCCAAGCACCGGGGAGCTGTTTTTT
CATTPGPSTGELFF
>-|TRBV5-6|TRBJ2-5|-
TGTGCCAGCAGCTCTGGTGTAGCGGAGACCCAGTACTTC
CASSSGVAETQYF
>TRBD2|TRBV6-5|TRBJ2-7|-
TGTGCCAGCAGTTACTCGTGGGGGGGCTACGAGCAGTACTTC
CASSYSWGGYEQYF
>-|TRBV30|TRBJ2-5|-
TGTGTGGGGGAAAGAGAGACCCAGTACTTC
CVGERETQYF
>TRBD1|TRBV6-5|TRBJ1-2|-
TGTGCCAGCACCGACCCGTATCAGGGGGTCGGCTACACCTTC
CASTDPYQGVGYTF
>-|TRBV9|TRBJ2-3|-
TGTGCCAGCAGCGTACAGTCGAGGGCCACAGATACGCAGTATTTT
CASSVQSRATDTQYF
>-|TRBV10-3|TRBJ2-1|few
TGTGCCATCAGCGAAAGCTCCTACAATGAGCAGTTCTTC
CAISESSYNEQFF
>TRBD2|TRBV29-1|TRBJ2-1|-
TGCAGCGTCACCACTAGCGGGAGGAATCGGGAGCAGTTCTTC
CSVTTSGRNREQFF